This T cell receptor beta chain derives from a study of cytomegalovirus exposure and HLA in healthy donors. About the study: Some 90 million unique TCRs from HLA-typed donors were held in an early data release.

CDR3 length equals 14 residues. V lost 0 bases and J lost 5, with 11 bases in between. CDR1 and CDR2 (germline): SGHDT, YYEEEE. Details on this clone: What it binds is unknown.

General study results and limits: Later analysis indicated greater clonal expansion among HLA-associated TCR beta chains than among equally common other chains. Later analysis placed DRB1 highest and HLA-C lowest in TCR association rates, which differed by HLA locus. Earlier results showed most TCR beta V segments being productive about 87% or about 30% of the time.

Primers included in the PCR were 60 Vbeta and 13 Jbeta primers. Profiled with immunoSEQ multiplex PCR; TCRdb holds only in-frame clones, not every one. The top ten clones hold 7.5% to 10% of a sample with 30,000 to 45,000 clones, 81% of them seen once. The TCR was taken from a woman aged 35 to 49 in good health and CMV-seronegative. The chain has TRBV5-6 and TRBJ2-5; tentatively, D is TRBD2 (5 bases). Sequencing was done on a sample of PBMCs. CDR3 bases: TGTGCCAGCAGCTTGGGTAGCGCACTCGAGACCCAGTACTTC. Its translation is CASSLGSALETQYF.